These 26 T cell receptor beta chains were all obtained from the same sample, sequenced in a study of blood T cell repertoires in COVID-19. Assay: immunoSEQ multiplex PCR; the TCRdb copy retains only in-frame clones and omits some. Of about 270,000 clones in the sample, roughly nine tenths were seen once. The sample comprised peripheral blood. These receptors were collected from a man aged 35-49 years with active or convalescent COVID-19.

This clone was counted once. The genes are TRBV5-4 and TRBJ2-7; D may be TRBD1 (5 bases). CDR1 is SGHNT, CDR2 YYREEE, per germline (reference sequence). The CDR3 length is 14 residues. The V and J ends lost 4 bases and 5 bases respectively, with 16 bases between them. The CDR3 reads CASSPPGRTNEQYF. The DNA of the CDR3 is TGTGCCAGCAGCCCACCTGGCAGGACAAACGAGCAGTACTTC.

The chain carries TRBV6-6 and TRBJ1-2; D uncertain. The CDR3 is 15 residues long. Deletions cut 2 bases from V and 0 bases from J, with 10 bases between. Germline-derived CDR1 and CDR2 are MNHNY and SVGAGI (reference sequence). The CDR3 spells CASSYLSEANYGYTF. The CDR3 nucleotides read TGTGCCAGCAGTTACCTATCAGAGGCTAACTATGGCTACACCTTC.

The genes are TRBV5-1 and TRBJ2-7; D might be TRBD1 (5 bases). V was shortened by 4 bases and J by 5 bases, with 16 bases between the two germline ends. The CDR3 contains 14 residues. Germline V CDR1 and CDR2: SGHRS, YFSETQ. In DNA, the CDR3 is TGCGCCAGCAGCCCCCCCAGGGAAGGAGACGAGCAGTACTTC. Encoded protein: CASSPPREGDEQYF.

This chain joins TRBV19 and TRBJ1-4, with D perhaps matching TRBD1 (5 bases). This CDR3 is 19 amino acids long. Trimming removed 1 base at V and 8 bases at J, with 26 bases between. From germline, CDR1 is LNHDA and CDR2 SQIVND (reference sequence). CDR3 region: CASSIALRQGTAAEEKLFF. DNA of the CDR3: TGTGCCAGTAGTATAGCTTTGCGGCAGGGCACCGCAGCCGAGGAAAAACTGTTTTTT.

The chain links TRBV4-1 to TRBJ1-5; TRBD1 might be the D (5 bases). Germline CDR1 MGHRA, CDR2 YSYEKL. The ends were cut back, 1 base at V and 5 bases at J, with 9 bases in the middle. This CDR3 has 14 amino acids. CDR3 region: CASSQVLGDQPQHF. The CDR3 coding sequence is TGCGCCAGCAGCCAAGTATTAGGGGATCAGCCCCAGCATTTT.

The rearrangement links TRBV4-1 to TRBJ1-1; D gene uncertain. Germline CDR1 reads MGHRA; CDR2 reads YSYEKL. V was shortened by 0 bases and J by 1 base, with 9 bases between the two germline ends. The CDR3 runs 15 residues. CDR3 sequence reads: CASSQDSRGNTEAFF. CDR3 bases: TGCGCCAGCAGCCAAGATAGTCGGGGGAACACTGAAGCTTTCTTT.

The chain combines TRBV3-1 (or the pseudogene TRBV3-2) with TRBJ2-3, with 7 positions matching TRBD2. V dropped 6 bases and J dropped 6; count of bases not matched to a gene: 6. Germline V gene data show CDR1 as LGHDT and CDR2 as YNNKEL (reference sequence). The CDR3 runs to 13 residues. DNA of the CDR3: TGTGCCAGCAGTAGGACTAGTGCCGATACGCAGTATTTT. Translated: CASSRTSADTQYF.

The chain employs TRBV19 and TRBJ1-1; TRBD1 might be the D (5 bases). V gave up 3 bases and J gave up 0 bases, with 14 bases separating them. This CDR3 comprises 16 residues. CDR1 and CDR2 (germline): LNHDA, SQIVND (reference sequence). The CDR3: CASSIWGGSMNTEAFF. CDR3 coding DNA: TGTGCCAGTAGTATTTGGGGGGGGTCCATGAACACTGAAGCTTTCTTT.

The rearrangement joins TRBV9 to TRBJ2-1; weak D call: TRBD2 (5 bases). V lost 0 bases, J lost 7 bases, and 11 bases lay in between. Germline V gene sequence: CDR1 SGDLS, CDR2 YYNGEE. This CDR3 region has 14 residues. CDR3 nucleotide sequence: TGTGCCAGCAGCGTAGAGATGGGAGAAAATGAGCAGTTCTTC. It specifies CASSVEMGENEQFF.

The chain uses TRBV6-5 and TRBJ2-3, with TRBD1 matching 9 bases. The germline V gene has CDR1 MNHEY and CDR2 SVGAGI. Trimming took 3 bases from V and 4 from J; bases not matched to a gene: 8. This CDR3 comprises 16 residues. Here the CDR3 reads CASSYSGTGLPDTQYF. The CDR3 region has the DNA TGTGCCAGCAGTTATTCGGGGACAGGGCTACCAGATACGCAGTATTTT.

CDR3 sequence: CASGLVLGRGTQYF. The CDR3 DNA follows: TGTGCTAGTGGTTTGGTCCTTGGACGGGGGACGCAGTATTTT. This sequence joins TRBV12-5 and TRBJ2-3, with a weak D call TRBD2 (6 bases). CDR1 and CDR2 from the germline V gene are LGHNT and FRNRAP. Between the trimmed V and J ends, which lost 0 bases and 9 bases, there was a span of 13 bases. This CDR3 has 14 residues.

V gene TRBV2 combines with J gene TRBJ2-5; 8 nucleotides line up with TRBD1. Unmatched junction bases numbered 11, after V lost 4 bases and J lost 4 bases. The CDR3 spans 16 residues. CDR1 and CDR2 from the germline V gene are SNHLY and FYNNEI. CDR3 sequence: CASSVSQGARGETQYF. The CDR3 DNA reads TGTGCCAGCAGTGTCAGCCAGGGGGCGAGAGGAGAGACCCAGTACTTC.

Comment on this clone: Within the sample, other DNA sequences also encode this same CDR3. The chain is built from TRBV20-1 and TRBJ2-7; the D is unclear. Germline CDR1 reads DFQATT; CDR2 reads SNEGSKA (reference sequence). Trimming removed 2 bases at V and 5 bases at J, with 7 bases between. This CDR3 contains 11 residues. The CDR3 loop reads CSARSGHEQYF. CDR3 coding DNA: TGCAGTGCTAGATCCGGTCACGAGCAGTACTTC.

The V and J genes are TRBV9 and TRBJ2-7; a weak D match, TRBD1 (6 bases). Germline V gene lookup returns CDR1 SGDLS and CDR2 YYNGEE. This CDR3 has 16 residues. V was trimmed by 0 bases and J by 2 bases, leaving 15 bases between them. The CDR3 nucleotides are TGTGCCAGCAGCGTAGGACCAGGGGCCCCGGCCTACGAGCAGTACTTC. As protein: CASSVGPGAPAYEQYF. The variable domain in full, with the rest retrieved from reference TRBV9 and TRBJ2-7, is DSGVTQTPKHLITATGQRVTLRCSPRSGDLSVYWYQQSLDQGLQFLIQYYNGEERAKGNILERFSAQQFPDLHSELNLSSLELGDSALYFCASSVGPGAPAYEQYFGPGTRLTVT.

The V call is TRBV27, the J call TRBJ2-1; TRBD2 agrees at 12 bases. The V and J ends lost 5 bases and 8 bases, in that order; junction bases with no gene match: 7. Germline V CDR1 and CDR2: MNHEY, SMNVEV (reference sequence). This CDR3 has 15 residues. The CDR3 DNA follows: TGTGCCAGCAGTCCGCACAGACTAGCGGGAGATGAGCAGTTCTTC. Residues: CASSPHRLAGDEQFF.

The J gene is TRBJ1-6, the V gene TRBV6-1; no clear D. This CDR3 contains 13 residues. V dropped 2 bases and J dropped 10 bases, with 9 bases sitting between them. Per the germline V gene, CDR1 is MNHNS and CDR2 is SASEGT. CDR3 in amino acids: CASSESLRSPLHF. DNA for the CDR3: TGTGCCAGCAGTGAAAGCTTACGGTCACCCCTCCACTTT.

The CDR3 DNA follows: TGTGCCACCAGCAGAAACCCAACTAGCGGGAGGGTAGATACGCAGTATTTT. This encodes CATSRNPTSGRVDTQYF. V usage is TRBV15 and J usage is TRBJ2-3, with 13 bases identical to TRBD2. The CDR3 is 17 residues long. Germline V CDR1 and CDR2: LNHNV, YYDKDF (reference sequence). V shed 2 bases, J shed 5 bases, and the junction held 7 bases outside the gene matches.

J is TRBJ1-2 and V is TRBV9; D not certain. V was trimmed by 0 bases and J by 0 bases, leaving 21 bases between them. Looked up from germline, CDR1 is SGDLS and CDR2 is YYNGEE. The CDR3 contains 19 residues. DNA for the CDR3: TGTGCCAGCAGCGTAGATGGAGAGATCCTACCCTCCACTAACTATGGCTACACCTTC. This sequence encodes CASSVDGEILPSTNYGYTF. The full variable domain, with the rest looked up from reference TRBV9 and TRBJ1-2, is DSGVTQTPKHLITATGQRVTLRCSPRSGDLSVYWYQQSLDQGLQFLIQYYNGEERAKGNILERFSAQQFPDLHSELNLSSLELGDSALYFCASSVDGEILPSTNYGYTFGSGTRLTVV.

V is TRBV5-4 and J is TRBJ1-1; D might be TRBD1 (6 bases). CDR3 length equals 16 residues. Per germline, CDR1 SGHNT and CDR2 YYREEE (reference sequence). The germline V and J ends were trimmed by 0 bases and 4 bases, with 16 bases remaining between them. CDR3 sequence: CASSLVMQGGGTEAFF. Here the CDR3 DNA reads TGTGCCAGCAGCTTGGTTATGCAGGGAGGGGGCACTGAAGCTTTCTTT.

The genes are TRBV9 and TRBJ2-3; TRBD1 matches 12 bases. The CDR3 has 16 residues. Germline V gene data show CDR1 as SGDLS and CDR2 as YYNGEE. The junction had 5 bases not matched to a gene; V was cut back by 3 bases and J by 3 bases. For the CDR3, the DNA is TGTGCCAGCAGCGCGGGGACAGGGGGCGCGACAGATACGCAGTATTTT. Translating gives CASSAGTGGATDTQYF.

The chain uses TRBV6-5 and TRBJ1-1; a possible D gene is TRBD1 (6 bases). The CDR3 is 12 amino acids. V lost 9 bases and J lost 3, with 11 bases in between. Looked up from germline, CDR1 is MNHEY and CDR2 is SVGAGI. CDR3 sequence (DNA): TGTGCCAGTCATCAGGGGTACACTGAAGCTTTCTTT. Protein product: CASHQGYTEAFF.

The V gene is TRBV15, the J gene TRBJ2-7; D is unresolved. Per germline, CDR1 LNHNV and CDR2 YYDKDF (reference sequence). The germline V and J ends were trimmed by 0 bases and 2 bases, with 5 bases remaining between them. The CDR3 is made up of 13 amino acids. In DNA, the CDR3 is TGTGCCACCAGCAGAGACAGTGCCTACGAGCAGTACTTC. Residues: CATSRDSAYEQYF.

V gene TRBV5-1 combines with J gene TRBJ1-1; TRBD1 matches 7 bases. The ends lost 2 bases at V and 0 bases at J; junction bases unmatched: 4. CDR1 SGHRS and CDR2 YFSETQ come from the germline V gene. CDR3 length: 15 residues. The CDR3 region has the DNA TGCGCCAGCAGCTTAACAGGGGAGGTGAACACTGAAGCTTTCTTT. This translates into CASSLTGEVNTEAFF. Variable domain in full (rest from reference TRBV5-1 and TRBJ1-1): KAGVTQTPRYLIKTRGQQVTLSCSPISGHRSVSWYQQTPGQGLQFLFEYFSETQRNKGNFPGRFSGRQFSNSRSEMNVSTLELGDSALYLCASSLTGEVNTEAFFGQGTRLTVV.

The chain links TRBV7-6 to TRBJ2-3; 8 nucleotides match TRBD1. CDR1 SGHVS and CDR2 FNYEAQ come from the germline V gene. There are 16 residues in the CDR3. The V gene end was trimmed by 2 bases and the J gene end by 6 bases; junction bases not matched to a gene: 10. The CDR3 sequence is CASSLHGQGGGDTQYF. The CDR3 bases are TGTGCCAGCAGCTTACACGGACAGGGTGGGGGGGATACGCAGTATTTT.

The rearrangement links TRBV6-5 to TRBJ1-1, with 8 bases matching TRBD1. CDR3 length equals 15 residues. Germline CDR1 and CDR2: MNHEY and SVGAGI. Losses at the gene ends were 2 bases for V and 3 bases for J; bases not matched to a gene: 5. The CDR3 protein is CASSYGQGLDTEAFF. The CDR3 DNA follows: TGTGCCAGCAGTTACGGACAGGGTCTGGACACTGAAGCTTTCTTT.

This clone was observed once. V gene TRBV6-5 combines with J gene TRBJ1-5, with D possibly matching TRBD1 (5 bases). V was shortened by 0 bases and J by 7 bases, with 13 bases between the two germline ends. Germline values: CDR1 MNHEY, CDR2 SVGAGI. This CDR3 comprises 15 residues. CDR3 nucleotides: TGTGCCAGCAGTTACTCGGGCGGGACGTCCCAGCCCCAGCATTTT. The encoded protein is CASSYSGGTSQPQHF.